This TCR beta chain came from a study of blood T cell repertoires in COVID-19. Measured with immunoSEQ multiplex PCR; TCRdb has only the in-frame clones, and not every one. The sample records about 190,000 clones, roughly 80% being singletons. This clone has a handful of counts. The V end was cut by 4 bases, the J end by 4 bases, with 18 bases between. CDR1 GTSNPN and CDR2 SVGIG come from the germline V gene (reference sequence). The CDR3 covers 15 residues. The chain is built from TRBV30 and TRBJ2-3; tentative D call: TRBD2 (5 bases). The sequence was obtained from a woman between 45 and 60 years old with acute or convalescent COVID-19. Sample: peripheral blood. CDR3 coding DNA: TGTGCCTGGACCCTCTTGGAGAGGGCGGCAGATACGCAGTATTTT. It is translated as CAWTLLERAADTQYF.